This T cell receptor beta chain was found in a study of T cell responses to AZD1222 COVID-19 vaccine. Notes on the study in general: The CD4 TCRs associated with vaccination extended across spike and predominated at 160-218 and 743-854. Every sample of the repertoires postdated the peak T cell response. Possibly, clonal diversity was underestimated; donors were largely white British and included more females.

As for this clone: Its specificity is unknown.

Second-dose schedules of about 4 or about 12 weeks were combined. This CDR3 comprises 14 residues. V lost 5 bases and J lost 6, with 15 bases in between. Germline CDR1 and CDR2: SEHNR and FQNEAQ (reference sequence). TCRdb keeps only in-frame clones here, not all; method: immunoSEQ multiplex PCR. The table lists approximately 80,000 clones, approximately 83% of them singletons. The chain couples TRBV7-9 to TRBJ2-3; D unclear. The sample here was peripheral blood, taken 28 days after the second AZD1222 dose. The clonotype originates from an adult who received the AZD1222 COVID-19 vaccine. The chain's CDR3 is CASSEGRVTDTQYF. In DNA form, the CDR3 reads TGTGCCAGCAGCGAAGGAAGGGTCACGGATACGCAGTATTTT.